The 5 T cell receptor beta chains below were found in one sample sequenced in a study of blood T cell repertoires in COVID-19. Generated by immunoSEQ multiplex PCR, the TCRdb table keeps only in-frame clones and is missing some. The sample lists about 74,000 clones; approximately 90% were seen once. Sequencing was carried out using peripheral blood. These receptors were taken from an elderly woman with acute or convalescent COVID-19.

The table lists this clone with a count of one. The chain combines TRBV5-6 with TRBJ2-3; D remains ambiguous. The CDR3 contains 12 residues. Germline V gene lookup returns CDR1 SGHDT and CDR2 YYEEEE. The V end was cut by 2 bases, the J end by 6 bases, with 7 bases between. CDR3 amino acids: CASSFARDTQYF. The DNA for the CDR3 is TGTGCCAGCAGCTTCGCTCGGGATACGCAGTATTTT.

The table lists this clone with a count of one. J is TRBJ1-2 and V is TRBV30; D perhaps matches TRBD1 (6 bases). Looked up from germline, CDR1 is GTSNPN and CDR2 is SVGIG (reference sequence). V was shortened by 4 bases and J by 2 bases, with 11 bases between the two germline ends. CDR3 size: 13 residues. CDR3 in DNA: TGTGCCTGGAACCGGGACAACAACTATGGCTACACCTTC. Translated, it gives CAWNRDNNYGYTF.

J is TRBJ2-3 and V is TRBV6-1, with D possibly matching TRBD2 (6 bases). The germline V gene encodes CDR1 MNHNS and CDR2 SASEGT. V was shortened by 3 bases and J by 1 base, with 14 bases between the two germline ends. The CDR3 has 16 residues. The chain's CDR3 is CASSDLGASGTDTQYF. CDR3 sequence (DNA): TGTGCCAGCAGTGATCTAGGGGCTAGCGGCACAGATACGCAGTATTTT.

This rearrangement joins TRBV9 to TRBJ1-1; no clear D. Trimming took 0 bases from V and 4 from J, leaving 10 bases between them. CDR1 is SGDLS and CDR2 is YYNGEE in the germline V gene. CDR3 length: 14 amino acids. CDR3 DNA: TGTGCCAGCAGCGTAGCTTCGGGGAGCACTGAAGCTTTCTTT. This translates into CASSVASGSTEAFF.

This clone was seen a few times. This chain links TRBV6-1 with TRBJ1-2; TRBD1 might be the D (6 bases). V dropped 3 bases and J dropped 2 bases, with 13 bases sitting between them. CDR3 size: 15 residues. Germline-derived CDR1 and CDR2 are MNHNS and SASEGT. The CDR3 is CASSDGGGGNYGYTF. The CDR3 DNA reads as TGTGCCAGCAGTGACGGGGGAGGGGGAAACTATGGCTACACCTTC.